Listed below are T cell receptor beta chains from one sample, sequenced in a study of blood T cells in healthy people across ages. TCRdb used MiXCR to reprocess the 5' RACE reads, holding one entry per CDR3 protein. This table holds approximately 800,000 distinct CDR3 sequences, 50% to 65% found once. The source material was blood. The receptors come from a man at least 80 years old in good health. CDR3s include the opening cysteine and the closing phenylalanine or tryptophan. Each record gives: D gene, J gene, clone size, V gene, CDR3 protein, CDR3 DNA. The D gene is left open where the match is weak. Size tells how often a clone was seen (once, few, many) or the class of an expanded clone, and some rows leave it out.

NA,TRBJ2-1,few,TRBV5-1,CASHDPTRVNNEQFF,TGCGCCAGCCACGACCCGACCAGGGTTAACAATGAGCAGTTCTTC
NA,TRBJ2-7,once,TRBV5-5,CASRLTLGTGVSEQYF,TGTGCCAGCCGCCTTACGCTCGGGACGGGAGTGAGTGAGCAGTACTTC
TRBD2,TRBJ2-3,NA,TRBV6-1,CASSDISGRPGRYAYF,TGTGCCAGCAGTGATATTAGCGGGAGACCCGGGAGATACGCGTATTTT
TRBD1,TRBJ1-1,NA,TRBV5-6,CASSPWTGSMNTEAFF,TGTGCCAGCAGCCCATGGACAGGGTCCATGAACACTGAAGCTTTCTTT
TRBD1,TRBJ2-1,NA,TRBV9,CASSPRDRLYNEQFF,TGTGCCAGCAGCCCCCGGGACAGGTTGTACAATGAGCAGTTCTTC
NA,TRBJ2-7,NA,TRBV21-1,CASSKTSGPSSYEQYF,TGTGCCAGCAGCAAGACTAGCGGGCCGAGCTCCTACGAGCAGTACTTC
NA,TRBJ1-1,NA,TRBV5-1,CASSLGAGVNTEAFF,TGCGCCAGCAGCTTGGGAGCGGGGGTGAACACTGAAGCTTTCTTT
NA,TRBJ2-5,NA,TRBV6-2/TRBV6-3,CASNDQGWRYF,TGTGCCAGCAATGACCAAGGTTGGCGGTACTTC
NA,TRBJ1-1,NA,TRBV20-1,CSARYPGGTEAFF,TGCAGTGCTAGATACCCCGGGGGAACTGAAGCTTTCTTT
TRBD2,TRBJ2-5,many,TRBV7-8,CASSPNSGSGSETQYF,TGTGCCAGCAGCCCGAATAGCGGGAGCGGTTCAGAGACCCAGTACTTC
NA,TRBJ2-4,NA,TRBV5-1,CASSFNPAAAKNIQYF,TGCGCCAGCAGCTTCAACCCGGCGGCAGCCAAAAACATTCAGTACTTC
TRBD2,TRBJ2-1,NA,TRBV9,CASSAGGGLVIYNEQFF,TGTGCCAGCAGCGCCGGGGGGGGACTAGTAATTTACAATGAGCAGTTCTTC
TRBD2,TRBJ2-3,NA,TRBV10-3,CAISRLLAGATDTQYF,TGTGCCATCAGTCGCCTACTAGCGGGAGCAACAGATACGCAGTATTTT